This is a list of T cell receptor beta chains from one sample in a study of CD8 T cells in Susac syndrome. Using its own MiXCR run on the immunoSEQ multiplex PCR reads, TCRdb lists one record per CDR3 protein. The sample has about 250,000 distinct CDR3 sequences, just over 90% seen once. The material sequenced was CD4+ T cells from PBMCs. These receptors all come from a human donor with multiple sclerosis. The CDR3 runs from the conserved cysteine through the conserved F or W. D genes are given only for firm matches. The size field is filled for only some rows; it gives once, few, many or a size class.

d_call: TRBD1
j_call: TRBJ2-7
clone_size: .
v_call: TRBV29-1
cdr3_length: 12
cdr3_nt: TGCAGCGGGGGACAGGGGTCCTACGAGCAGTACTTC
cdr3_aa: CSGGQGSYEQYF

d_call: TRBD2
j_call: TRBJ2-1
clone_size: .
v_call: TRBV12-5
cdr3_length: 16
cdr3_nt: TGTGCTAGTGGTTTGACTAGACTAGCGGGATACAATGAGCAGTTCTTC
cdr3_aa: CASGLTRLAGYNEQFF

d_call: .
j_call: TRBJ2-2
clone_size: once
v_call: TRBV6-1
cdr3_length: 14
cdr3_nt: TGTGCCAGCAGTGGAGGTGTCAACACCGGGGAGCTGTTTTTT
cdr3_aa: CASSGGVNTGELFF

d_call: TRBD1
j_call: TRBJ1-1
clone_size: .
v_call: TRBV20-1
cdr3_length: 13
cdr3_nt: TGCAGTGCTCCTCGGACAGGGGACACTGAAGCTTTCTTT
cdr3_aa: CSAPRTGDTEAFF

d_call: .
j_call: TRBJ1-1
clone_size: .
v_call: TRBV7-8
cdr3_length: 16
cdr3_nt: TGTGCCAGCAGTCGGCAACCGGGCCCTCCGGGGACTGAAGCTTTCTTT
cdr3_aa: CASSRQPGPPGTEAFF

d_call: .
j_call: TRBJ1-5
clone_size: .
v_call: TRBV4-1
cdr3_length: 14
cdr3_nt: TGCGCCAGCAGCCAACCCACAAGGAATCAGCCCCAGCATTTT
cdr3_aa: CASSQPTRNQPQHF

d_call: .
j_call: TRBJ2-5
clone_size: .
v_call: TRBV27
cdr3_length: 15
cdr3_nt: TGTGCCAGCAGCCTGACCCTCGGACAGCAAGAGACCCAGTACTTC
cdr3_aa: CASSLTLGQQETQYF

d_call: .
j_call: TRBJ1-2
clone_size: .
v_call: TRBV3-1
cdr3_length: 15
cdr3_nt: TGTGCCAGCAGCCAAACGGGATCGATCGGCTATGGCTACACCTTC
cdr3_aa: CASSQTGSIGYGYTF

d_call: .
j_call: TRBJ2-1
clone_size: .
v_call: TRBV6-1
cdr3_length: 15
cdr3_nt: TGTGCCAGCAGTGGGGGTAGCGGCTCCTACAATGAGCAGTTCTTC
cdr3_aa: CASSGGSGSYNEQFF

d_call: TRBD1
j_call: TRBJ2-1
clone_size: .
v_call: TRBV29-1
cdr3_length: 13
cdr3_nt: TGCAGCGACCGGGACAGGATAAACAATGAGCAGTTCTTC
cdr3_aa: CSDRDRINNEQFF

d_call: .
j_call: TRBJ2-1
clone_size: few
v_call: TRBV5-1
cdr3_length: 14
cdr3_nt: TGCGCCAGCAGCTTGGGGGGTCCATACAATGAGCAGTTCTTC
cdr3_aa: CASSLGGPYNEQFF

d_call: .
j_call: TRBJ1-4
clone_size: .
v_call: TRBV18
cdr3_length: 16
cdr3_nt: TGTGCCAGCTCACCACCGGGGGACACCGATAATGAAAAACTGTTTTTT
cdr3_aa: CASSPPGDTDNEKLFF

d_call: .
j_call: TRBJ1-4
clone_size: few
v_call: TRBV5-4
cdr3_length: 13
cdr3_nt: TGTGCCAGCAGCTTGGAGGGGCGGGGGAAACTGTTTTTT
cdr3_aa: CASSLEGRGKLFF

d_call: .
j_call: TRBJ1-4
clone_size: .
v_call: TRBV2
cdr3_length: 14
cdr3_nt: TGTGCCAGCAGTGAAGGACCGGGGGTTGAAAAACTGTTTTTT
cdr3_aa: CASSEGPGVEKLFF

d_call: TRBD2
j_call: TRBJ2-3
clone_size: .
v_call: TRBV5-1
cdr3_length: 13
cdr3_nt: TGCGCCAGCGAGGGAGGGTCGCGCCCAACGCAGTATTTT
cdr3_aa: CASEGGSRPTQYF

d_call: .
j_call: TRBJ2-2
clone_size: once
v_call: TRBV11-1
cdr3_length: 14
cdr3_nt: TGTGCCAGCAGCCCCCGACCGTACACCGGGGAGCTGTTTTTT
cdr3_aa: CASSPRPYTGELFF

d_call: TRBD1
j_call: TRBJ1-5
clone_size: .
v_call: TRBV7-2
cdr3_length: 15
cdr3_nt: TGTGCCAGCAGCTACTCAGGGGGAAATAATCAGCCCCAGCATTTT
cdr3_aa: CASSYSGGNNQPQHF

d_call: TRBD2
j_call: TRBJ2-1
clone_size: .
v_call: TRBV3-1
cdr3_length: 17
cdr3_nt: TGTGCCAGCAGCCACCCTCTGACTAGCGGCTCCTACAATGAGCAGTTCTTC
cdr3_aa: CASSHPLTSGSYNEQFF

d_call: TRBD1
j_call: TRBJ1-1
clone_size: .
v_call: TRBV2
cdr3_length: 15
cdr3_nt: TGTGCCAGCAGGGCGACAGGGGGCTCAAACACTGAAGCTTTCTTT
cdr3_aa: CASRATGGSNTEAFF

d_call: TRBD1
j_call: TRBJ2-7
clone_size: .
v_call: TRBV7-2
cdr3_length: 15
cdr3_nt: TGTGCCAGCAACCGGGGGGACAGGGATATGTACGAGCAGTACTTC
cdr3_aa: CASNRGDRDMYEQYF

d_call: .
j_call: TRBJ1-2
clone_size: .
v_call: TRBV15
cdr3_length: 14
cdr3_nt: TGTGCCACCAGCAGAGATGCGGGCCCCTATGGCTACACCTTC
cdr3_aa: CATSRDAGPYGYTF

d_call: TRBD1
j_call: TRBJ2-7
clone_size: .
v_call: TRBV9
cdr3_length: 17
cdr3_nt: TGTGCCAGCAGCCCACGGCCTCCGGGACAGGGGGCCAACGAGCAGTACTTC
cdr3_aa: CASSPRPPGQGANEQYF

d_call: TRBD1
j_call: TRBJ1-5
clone_size: .
v_call: TRBV18
cdr3_length: 14
cdr3_nt: TGTGCCAGCTCTGTGACAGGGGCCAATCAGCCCCAGCATTTT
cdr3_aa: CASSVTGANQPQHF

d_call: .
j_call: TRBJ1-6
clone_size: once
v_call: TRBV10-2
cdr3_length: 13
cdr3_nt: TGCGCCAGCAGTGAGTTGGGACCTTCACCCCTCCACTTT
cdr3_aa: CASSELGPSPLHF

d_call: .
j_call: TRBJ1-2
clone_size: once
v_call: TRBV29-1
cdr3_length: 14
cdr3_nt: TGCAGCGTGGGTTTTTTAATGGACAGTTATGGCTACACCTTC
cdr3_aa: CSVGFLMDSYGYTF

d_call: TRBD1
j_call: TRBJ1-1
clone_size: .
v_call: TRBV5-1
cdr3_length: 15
cdr3_nt: TGCGCCAGCAGCTTGGAGGGGACAGCGAACACTGAAGCTTTCTTT
cdr3_aa: CASSLEGTANTEAFF

d_call: TRBD1
j_call: TRBJ1-1
clone_size: .
v_call: TRBV6-5
cdr3_length: 12
cdr3_nt: TGTGCCAGCAGGCGACAGGGAAGTGAAGCTTTCTTT
cdr3_aa: CASRRQGSEAFF

d_call: .
j_call: TRBJ2-2
clone_size: .
v_call: TRBV7-9
cdr3_length: 14
cdr3_nt: TGTGCCAGCAGCTTAGCAACGAACACCGGGGAGCTGTTTTTT
cdr3_aa: CASSLATNTGELFF

d_call: TRBD1
j_call: TRBJ2-4
clone_size: .
v_call: TRBV28
cdr3_length: 16
cdr3_nt: TGTGCCAGCAGTTTGGACGGGACAGCAGTTCGGCACATTCAGTACTTC
cdr3_aa: CASSLDGTAVRHIQYF

d_call: .
j_call: TRBJ2-3
clone_size: .
v_call: TRBV30
cdr3_length: 14
cdr3_nt: TGTGCCTGGAGTAACAGGGTGATCCCAGATACGCAGTATTTT
cdr3_aa: CAWSNRVIPDTQYF

d_call: .
j_call: TRBJ1-5
clone_size: .
v_call: TRBV19
cdr3_length: 17
cdr3_nt: TGTGCCAGTAGTATGATCCCCCCCGGCAGGGGCAATCAGCCCCAGCATTTT
cdr3_aa: CASSMIPPGRGNQPQHF

d_call: TRBD1
j_call: TRBJ1-2
clone_size: .
v_call: TRBV25-1
cdr3_length: 14
cdr3_nt: TGTGCCAGCAGTAAACAGGGGGTTAACTATGGCTACACCTTC
cdr3_aa: CASSKQGVNYGYTF

d_call: TRBD2
j_call: TRBJ2-3
clone_size: .
v_call: TRBV7-9
cdr3_length: 15
cdr3_nt: TGTGCCAGCAGCTCGACTAGCGGGAGAACAGATACGCAGTATTTT
cdr3_aa: CASSSTSGRTDTQYF

d_call: .
j_call: TRBJ2-6
clone_size: .
v_call: TRBV6-1
cdr3_length: 13
cdr3_nt: TGTGCTACAGGGTACTCTGGGGCCAACGTCCTGACTTTC
cdr3_aa: CATGYSGANVLTF

d_call: .
j_call: TRBJ2-7
clone_size: .
v_call: TRBV28
cdr3_length: 14
cdr3_nt: TGTGCCAGCAGTCCAACCCCTAGTAGATACGAGCAGTACTTC
cdr3_aa: CASSPTPSRYEQYF

d_call: .
j_call: TRBJ2-3
clone_size: .
v_call: TRBV19
cdr3_length: 15
cdr3_nt: TGTGCCAGTAGTTCCGGGACGGGAGAGACAGATACGCAGTATTTT
cdr3_aa: CASSSGTGETDTQYF

d_call: .
j_call: TRBJ1-6
clone_size: .
v_call: TRBV19
cdr3_length: 13
cdr3_nt: TGTGCCAGTAGTACACAGGGCGGTTCACCCCTCCACTTT
cdr3_aa: CASSTQGGSPLHF

d_call: .
j_call: TRBJ2-5
clone_size: .
v_call: TRBV6-1
cdr3_length: 15
cdr3_nt: TGTGCCAGCACCCGAACGGGGAACGGCCAAGAGACCCAGTACTTC
cdr3_aa: CASTRTGNGQETQYF

d_call: .
j_call: TRBJ2-2
clone_size: .
v_call: TRBV25-1
cdr3_length: 17
cdr3_nt: TGTGCCAGCAGGCGCGAAGGACTGGGGGTCTACACCGGGGAGCTGTTTTTT
cdr3_aa: CASRREGLGVYTGELFF

d_call: .
j_call: TRBJ2-5
clone_size: .
v_call: TRBV3-1
cdr3_length: 12
cdr3_nt: TGTGCCAGCAGCCAAGAGTCAGGTGGCCAGTACTTC
cdr3_aa: CASSQESGGQYF

d_call: TRBD1
j_call: TRBJ2-1
clone_size: .
v_call: TRBV3-1
cdr3_length: 14
cdr3_nt: TGTGCCAGCAGCCACCGGGACAGGGTGAATGAGCAGTTCTTC
cdr3_aa: CASSHRDRVNEQFF

d_call: .
j_call: TRBJ2-1
clone_size: .
v_call: TRBV20-1
cdr3_length: 15
cdr3_nt: TGCAGTGCTAGAGATCCTAGCGCTCCCTACAATGAGCAGTTCTTC
cdr3_aa: CSARDPSAPYNEQFF

d_call: TRBD2
j_call: TRBJ2-5
clone_size: .
v_call: TRBV6-2/TRBV6-3
cdr3_length: 16
cdr3_nt: TGTGCCAGCAGTTTCGGACTAGCGGGGACACAAGAGACCCAGTACTTC
cdr3_aa: CASSFGLAGTQETQYF

d_call: .
j_call: TRBJ1-5
clone_size: .
v_call: TRBV19
cdr3_length: 16
cdr3_nt: TGTGCCAGTAACCAGGGGTTGGGGTATAGCAATCAGCCCCAGCATTTT
cdr3_aa: CASNQGLGYSNQPQHF

d_call: .
j_call: TRBJ1-5
clone_size: .
v_call: TRBV29-1
cdr3_length: 14
cdr3_nt: TGCAGCGTGGGGGGGGCATTTGGCAATCAGCCCCAGCATTTT
cdr3_aa: CSVGGAFGNQPQHF

d_call: .
j_call: TRBJ2-7
clone_size: .
v_call: TRBV15
cdr3_length: 14
cdr3_nt: TGTGCCACCAGCAGAGATATAGGCCTTTCCGAGCAGTACTTC
cdr3_aa: CATSRDIGLSEQYF

d_call: .
j_call: TRBJ2-5
clone_size: .
v_call: TRBV2
cdr3_length: 16
cdr3_nt: TGTGCCAGCAGTGAAGGGAGGCATTTAAGGAGAGAGACCCAGTACTTC
cdr3_aa: CASSEGRHLRRETQYF

d_call: TRBD2
j_call: TRBJ2-5
clone_size: .
v_call: TRBV20-1
cdr3_length: 14
cdr3_nt: TGCAGTGCTCCCACTAGCGGGGTAGTGAAGACCCAGTACTTC
cdr3_aa: CSAPTSGVVKTQYF

d_call: .
j_call: TRBJ1-2
clone_size: .
v_call: TRBV19
cdr3_length: 15
cdr3_nt: TGTGCCAGTAGTGTCAGCGGACAGTCCCTCGGGGGCTACACCTTC
cdr3_aa: CASSVSGQSLGGYTF

d_call: .
j_call: TRBJ2-2
clone_size: .
v_call: TRBV6-6
cdr3_length: 16
cdr3_nt: TGTGCCAGCAGCCGGACAGCCCCTTCGAACACCGGGGAGCTGTTTTTT
cdr3_aa: CASSRTAPSNTGELFF

d_call: .
j_call: TRBJ1-2
clone_size: .
v_call: TRBV5-1
cdr3_length: 12
cdr3_nt: TGCGCCAGCAGAGGAACGCGCGGAGGCTACACCTTC
cdr3_aa: CASRGTRGGYTF